This entry features one T cell receptor beta chain sequence. The CDR3 totals 12 residues. V trimming: 6 bases; J trimming: 4 bases; junction bases outside the gene matches: 1. Germline V gene data show CDR1 as WSHSY and CDR2 as SAAADI. The data were taken from a study of shared clonotypes between healthy human individuals. Turning to the study itself: Ranging from 18 to 49 in age, donors were a couple of women and a few men. Three CD4 naive, three CD4 memory, two CD8 naive and one CD8 memory plate were used per donor.

Study processing details: Owing to the provision of junction-only sequences devoid of quality scores by immunoSEQ, filtering differed. TCRdb keeps only in-frame clones here, not all; method: immunoSEQ multiplex PCR. Clonal size and the V and J genes are those of that table, whereas D and trimming came from the DNA. The table has hundreds of thousands of clones, about two thirds seen once. The specimen sequenced was memory CD4+ T cells sorted from blood. Noted subset: CD45RA-negative fraction. The chain recombines TRBV10-2 with TRBJ2-7, with 9 bases fitting TRBD1. The TCR comes from a woman under 40 in good health. Here the CDR3 reads CASRQGAYEQYF. CDR3 sequence (DNA): TGCGCCAGCAGACAGGGGGCTTACGAGCAGTACTTC.